This record concerns one T cell receptor (beta chain) sequence. The source of the sample is a study of shared clonotypes between healthy human individuals. The assay was carried out at the deep level. Sequencing used immunoSEQ multiplex PCR; TCRdb keeps in-frame clones, though not all of them. The sample contains hundreds of thousands of clones, 97% of which appear only once. From germline, CDR1 is WNHNN and CDR2 SYGVQD (reference sequence). Trimming took 6 bases from V and 0 from J, leaving 20 bases between them. The CDR3 covers 17 residues. The V call is TRBV10-1, the J call TRBJ1-2, with D possibly matching TRBD1 (5 bases). The sequence was collected from a woman aged 25 to 39 in good health. Material: naive CD4+ T cells sorted from blood. Subset defined: CD45RA+ positively selected. CDR3 in DNA: TGCGCCAGCAGAACGACGAGACAGCCGAAAGCTAACTATGGCTACACCTTC. Its translation is CASRTTRQPKANYGYTF.